This T cell receptor beta chain was sequenced in a study of type 1 and type 2 diabetes patients. This clonotype showed up just a few times. Amplification started from genomic DNA. The TCR beta CDR3 region was amplified using 30 forward and 13 reverse primers. Each CDR3 protein is one row after TCRdb ran MiXCR on the multiplex PCR reads. The table has about 250,000 distinct CDR3 sequences, roughly 50% seen once. The clonotype was recovered from a man younger than 30 with type 2 diabetes. Sequences were obtained from peripheral blood mononuclear cells (PBMCs).

The CDR3 loop is CASSGQDFHEQYF. CDR3 DNA: TGCGCCAGCAGCGGACAGGATTTCCACGAGCAGTACTTC. J is TRBJ2-7 and V is TRBV5-1; 7 nucleotides align to TRBD1. CDR3 length: 13 residues. Germline CDR1 SGHRS, CDR2 YFSETQ. V shed 4 bases, J shed 5 bases, and the junction held 6 bases outside the gene matches.